The clone carrying this T cell receptor (beta chain) was seen only a few times. Sample-barcoded 5' priming and a J-beta primer mix drove a second PCR of roughly 6 to 12 cycles. TCRdb redid the calling of the 5' RACE reads with MiXCR, one entry per CDR3 protein. Here the sample spans about 1,500,000 distinct CDR3 sequences, around 39% being singletons. The data originate from a study of blood T cells in healthy people across ages. Germline V gene lookup returns CDR1 PRHDT and CDR2 FYEKMQ (reference sequence). V dropped 6 bases and J dropped 3; count of bases not matched to a gene: 10. CDR3 size: 16 residues.

The TCR originated in a woman aged 18-29 years in good health. Material for sequencing was blood. V usage is TRBV13 and J usage is TRBJ2-3; TRBD2 aligns across 9 bases. For the CDR3, the DNA is TGTGCCAGCAGACTAAACCTAGCGGGGAATACAGATACGCAGTATTTT. Translated: CASRLNLAGNTDTQYF. Using reference TRBV13 and TRBJ2-3 for the parts outside the CDR3, the full variable domain is AAGVIQSPRHLIKEKRETATLKCYPIPRHDTVYWYQQGPGQDPQFLISFYEKMQSDKGSIPDRFSAQQFSDYHSELNMSSLELGDSALYFCASRLNLAGNTDTQYFGPGTRLTVL.